This T cell receptor (beta chain) was captured in a study of metastatic and nonmetastatic thyroid tumors. Authors' data handling: A papillary thyroid cancer distant-metastasis classifier was built from CDR3 differences across clinicopathological groups. TCRdb re-analyzed the PCR reads using MiXCR. TCRdb, rather than the study authors, made the V and J calls. The table shows about 47,000 clones, with under 25% occurring only once. None of the patients had undergone any treatment ahead of thyroid surgery. The CDR3 covers 11 residues. The germline V gene has CDR1 MDHEN and CDR2 SYDVKM. V lost 6 bases and J 7 bases, leaving 10 bases between the germline ends.

The sequence derives from a male donor with papillary thyroid cancer or a benign thyroid nodule (not recorded which). Some clones in this sample may be carry-over from other donors' samples. This rearrangement joins TRBV28 to TRBJ2-7; no reliable D call. Sequencing used blood. This CDR3 is CASSLTREQYF. DNA for the CDR3: TGTGCCAGCAGCCTAACCCGGGAGCAGTACTTC.